Shown below are 9 T cell receptor beta chains from a single sample sequenced in a study of blood T cell repertoires in COVID-19. Using immunoSEQ multiplex PCR, the repertoire was profiled, and TCRdb retains in-frame clones only, with some absent. The sample has roughly 190,000 clones; around four fifths are singletons. The sequencing input was peripheral blood. The receptor set was obtained from a woman aged 40 to 49 with acute or convalescent COVID-19.

V gene TRBV2 combines with J gene TRBJ1-2; D gene unclear. The CDR3 spans 12 residues. V was shortened by 5 bases and J by 5 bases, with 9 bases between the two germline ends. CDR1 and CDR2 (germline): SNHLY, FYNNEI. The CDR3 region is CASSSTGYGYTF. CDR3 coding DNA: TGTGCCAGCAGTTCGACGGGTTATGGCTACACCTTC.

This clone was observed a few times. The chain joins TRBV24-1 to TRBJ1-1, with D unclear. Germline V gene lookup returns CDR1 KGHDR and CDR2 SFDVKD. Trimming shortened V by 4 bases and J by 1 base, and 6 bases separated the two germline ends. This CDR3 has 13 amino acids. CDR3 nucleotide sequence: TGTGCCACCAGTGACCCCGGGAACACTGAAGCTTTCTTT. As protein: CATSDPGNTEAFF.

The chain is built from TRBV18 and TRBJ2-3; D not certain. The CDR3 is made up of 13 amino acids. Looked up from germline, CDR1 is KGHSH and CDR2 is LQKENI. Trimming shortened V by 4 bases and J by 5 bases, and 10 bases separated the two germline ends. CDR3: CASSQSSGDTQYF. Written as DNA, the CDR3 is TGTGCCAGCTCACAGTCTTCCGGAGATACGCAGTATTTT. The variable domain in full, with the rest retrieved from reference TRBV18 and TRBJ2-3, is NAGVMQNPRHLVRRRGQEARLRCSPMKGHSHVYWYRQLPEEGLKFMVYLQKENIIDESGMPKERFSAEFPKEGPSILRIQQVVRGDSAAYFCASSQSSGDTQYFGPGTRLTVL.

V and J are TRBV10-3 and TRBJ1-3; possibly TRBD1 for D (5 bases). The V end lost 8 bases, the J end lost 0 bases, and 11 bases lay between the germline ends. Germline assignment: CDR1 ENHRY and CDR2 SYGVKD. CDR3 size: 14 residues. CDR3 DNA sequence: TGTGCCATCGGATCGGACATCTCTGGAAACACCATATATTTT. This translates into CAIGSDISGNTIYF.

The genes are TRBV27 and TRBJ2-7; TRBD1 matches 7 bases. CDR1 is MNHEY and CDR2 is SMNVEV in the germline V gene (reference sequence). V was clipped by 5 bases and J by 2 bases; unmatched bases: 6. The CDR3 runs 14 residues. The CDR3 reads CASSPRQGAYEQYF. The CDR3 region has the DNA TGTGCCAGCAGTCCGAGACAGGGAGCCTACGAGCAGTACTTC.

The chain carries TRBV5-6 and TRBJ2-2; a possible D gene is TRBD1 (6 bases). Germline CDR1 SGHDT, CDR2 YYEEEE. The CDR3 has 15 amino acids. The V and J ends lost 0 bases and 6 bases respectively, with 12 bases between them. The CDR3 region has the DNA TGTGCCAGCAGCTTGGTACGGACAGAGGCCGGGGAGCTGTTTTTT. Its protein product is CASSLVRTEAGELFF.

The chain couples TRBV5-6 to TRBJ1-2; 7 bases align to TRBD1. CDR3 length: 16 amino acids. Germline V gives CDR1 SGHDT, CDR2 YYEEEE. V was pared by 7 bases and J by 7 bases, with 19 bases of the junction left unmatched. The CDR3 nucleotides read TGTGCCAGCGGAGCCTCGGGAGGGGGCATTTATGGTGGCTACACCTTC. Amino acids: CASGASGGGIYGGYTF.

In its sample, this clone was seen once. The chain recombines TRBV7-9 with TRBJ2-1; TRBD1 matches 7 bases. After removal of 8 bases from V and 4 bases from J, the junction contained 8 bases not matched to a gene. Germline V lookup: CDR1 SEHNR, CDR2 FQNEAQ (reference sequence). The CDR3 totals 14 residues. The CDR3 DNA follows: TGTGCCAGCTCCGACAGGGAAAAGTACAATGAGCAGTTCTTC. This translates into CASSDREKYNEQFF.

The chain carries TRBV19 and TRBJ2-5; 14 bases are a match to TRBD2. CDR1 is LNHDA, CDR2 SQIVND, per germline (reference sequence). J was trimmed by 4 bases and V by 6 bases; bases with no gene match: 4. CDR3 length: 15 amino acids. This CDR3 is CASRRLAGGVETQYF. For the CDR3, the DNA is TGTGCCAGTAGACGACTAGCGGGGGGGGTAGAGACCCAGTACTTC.